The rows below give T cell receptor beta chains drawn from one sample of a study of T cell repertoires and HLA-DP antigens. These receptors have no identified antigens. The method was immunoSEQ multiplex PCR; TCRdb's version includes in-frame clones alone and lacks a portion of them. The repertoire consists of around 90,000 clones, with more than 75% occurring once and the leading ten covering around 1.7%. The sequenced sample consisted of CD4+ T cells from PBMCs. These receptors originate from a man aged 45-65 years in good health and CMV-seronegative. The CDR3 runs from the conserved cysteine through the conserved F or W. Fields, in order: V gene, clone size, J gene, CDR3 protein. The size entry is marked missing in some rows and otherwise reads once, few, many or a size class.

V gene: TRBV28
clone size: .
J gene: TRBJ1-5
CDR3 protein: CASSMAGTTNQPQHF

V gene: TRBV30
clone size: .
J gene: TRBJ1-2
CDR3 protein: CAWIGQPLGGYTF

V gene: TRBV5-1
clone size: .
J gene: TRBJ2-7
CDR3 protein: CASSLVTGTVLTYEQYF

V gene: TRBV2
clone size: .
J gene: TRBJ2-2
CDR3 protein: CASGKLAGNTGELFF

V gene: TRBV7-2
clone size: .
J gene: TRBJ2-3
CDR3 protein: CASSLRAGGNTDTQYF

V gene: TRBV4-3
clone size: .
J gene: TRBJ1-5
CDR3 protein: CASSQDWTGNQPQHF

V gene: TRBV7-2
clone size: .
J gene: TRBJ2-5
CDR3 protein: CASSQARQETQYF

V gene: TRBV9
clone size: .
J gene: TRBJ1-2
CDR3 protein: CASSVGGGEGYGYTF

V gene: TRBV19
clone size: medium-sized
J gene: TRBJ2-7
CDR3 protein: CASSIRGRPYEQYF

V gene: TRBV5-4
clone size: .
J gene: TRBJ2-7
CDR3 protein: CASSLGGLAGGWQYF

V gene: TRBV25-1
clone size: .
J gene: TRBJ1-2
CDR3 protein: CASSEGGVWYGYTF

V gene: TRBV9
clone size: .
J gene: TRBJ2-3
CDR3 protein: CASSRDGGVADTQYF

V gene: TRBV6-5
clone size: .
J gene: TRBJ2-1
CDR3 protein: CASSYSGSSYNEQFF

V gene: TRBV6-5
clone size: .
J gene: TRBJ2-1
CDR3 protein: CASSYGTESYNEQFF

V gene: TRBV9
clone size: .
J gene: TRBJ1-1
CDR3 protein: CASSPLGGMNTEAFF

V gene: TRBV30
clone size: .
J gene: TRBJ1-1
CDR3 protein: CAWSVGTLNTEAFF

V gene: TRBV15
clone size: .
J gene: TRBJ2-7
CDR3 protein: CATSIAGGSYEQYF

V gene: TRBV9
clone size: .
J gene: TRBJ1-3
CDR3 protein: CASSVEGQGAGNTIYF

V gene: TRBV4-1
clone size: .
J gene: TRBJ1-1
CDR3 protein: CASSQGSLFNTEAFF

V gene: TRBV28
clone size: .
J gene: TRBJ1-4
CDR3 protein: CASTSITSTNEKLFF

V gene: TRBV15
clone size: .
J gene: TRBJ1-2
CDR3 protein: CATSRGPPRGRSGGYTF

V gene: TRBV14
clone size: .
J gene: TRBJ2-3
CDR3 protein: CASSQDLADTQYF

V gene: TRBV2
clone size: .
J gene: TRBJ1-1
CDR3 protein: CASGRGNTEAFF

V gene: TRBV13
clone size: .
J gene: TRBJ2-2
CDR3 protein: CASSPRLIAFGNTGELFF

V gene: TRBV7-2
clone size: .
J gene: TRBJ2-2
CDR3 protein: CASTVTPGITGELFF

V gene: TRBV10-1
clone size: .
J gene: TRBJ2-5
CDR3 protein: CASSPSTSQLTQYF

V gene: TRBV28
clone size: .
J gene: TRBJ2-3
CDR3 protein: CALGRKLRTDTQYF

V gene: TRBV6-6
clone size: once
J gene: TRBJ2-7
CDR3 protein: CASSSTGGTYEQYF

V gene: TRBV5-1
clone size: .
J gene: TRBJ1-1
CDR3 protein: CASSAFTGQDEAFF

V gene: TRBV6-5
clone size: .
J gene: TRBJ2-2
CDR3 protein: CASSTGGGGELFF

V gene: TRBV30
clone size: .
J gene: TRBJ2-5
CDR3 protein: CAWNKAAYPQETQYF

V gene: TRBV7-2
clone size: few
J gene: TRBJ1-4
CDR3 protein: CASSWDPTSGEKLFF